Sequencing of this T cell receptor (beta chain) was carried out in a study of blood T cell repertoires in COVID-19 (dated by TCRdb to 2018 to 2020). Background on the whole study: Samples from collaborators originated in the United States, Italy and Spain and spanned both the acute and convalescent phases of COVID-19. The material from the prospective study consisted of cDNA or gDNA derived from T cells, B-cell-depleted T cells, or PBMCs. Subjects who had been exposed to COVID-19, were actively infected with it, or had recovered from it provided the deeply sampled blood TCRbeta repertoires that made up the dataset. The repertoires were released in a freely available public database intended as a resource for research on the immune response to SARS-CoV-2. The samples were drawn from two sources: the first 160 participants of the ongoing ImmuneRACE study, and 950 to 1,500 subjects contributed by 6 global collaborators. Nearly every sample came with metadata listing a de-identified subject ID, COVID-19 status, age in years and sex. HLA class I and class II types, where available, came from metadata supplied by the sample provider rather than from assay-based typing. On the study overall, not on this receptor specifically: The quantity of clinical and demographic metadata differed by source and by participant and was supplied without curation.

Of note for this clone: Its antigen is not yet known. No much larger clone is present one base from it, and per-base qualities are unavailable.

The CDR3 runs 16 residues from the cysteine to the phenylalanine. Here the CDR3 DNA is all that survives: 48 bases in frame from base 1. The germline V end is reduced by 1 base and the J end by 0 bases; junction bases left unmatched: 6. CDR1 SGHVS and CDR2 FNYEAQ are derived from the germline V gene. Collaborating institutions collected whole blood in K2EDTA tubes following their own protocols. For TCRbeta analysis, collaborators shipped samples as frozen whole blood, isolated PBMCs, or DNA extracted from either of those sample types. TCRbeta CDR3 regions were amplified from genomic DNA by means of the immunoSEQ Assay, a bias-controlled multiplex PCR. The study's own analysis went as follows. The number of nucleated cells in each sample was estimated from the amplification of reference gene primers within the assay. Sequence reads were collapsed and filtered to measure the absolute abundance of every unique TCRbeta CDR3 rearrangement. For each sample, productive Simpson clonality was calculated by taking the square root of Simpson's diversity index across productive rearrangements. The immuneACCESS repertoire file appears here via TCRdb, limited to in-frame rearrangements. These files lack a portion of the clones; in checked studies, under half of the deficit traces to unresolved V genes, and the cause of the others is not known. Clone size and the V and J calls come from that table; the DNA yielded D and trimming. Present in this sample are 300,000 to 450,000 clones, 85% of which were seen just once. 3.5% to 4% of the sample comes from the top ten.

The TCR originated in a woman between 18 and 30 years old with acute or convalescent COVID-19. The chain employs TRBV7-6 and TRBJ2-7, with TRBD1 matching 7 junction bases. Material for sequencing was peripheral blood. The sequence in DNA is TGTGCCAGCAGCTTAGAGACTGGACAGGCCTCCTACGAGCAGTACTTC. Its translation is CASSLETGQASYEQYF.